Below, one T cell receptor (beta chain) is given with its context. Its binding antigen is unknown. Base qualities are missing; no much larger clone stands one base away. In total, fewer than 750 healthy bone marrow donors made up the cohort. Cohort members were all nominally healthy when sampled, although unrecorded immune exposures were likely present. The donor was CMV seronegative and was included in the group of 352 seronegative cohort members. Each donor provided a peripheral blood sample, and peripheral blood mononuclear cells were used for TCR beta sequencing. The Qiagen DNeasy Blood Extraction Kit was used to extract genomic DNA from the blood cell samples. Library generation was performed with the immunoSEQ multiplex PCR assay. For the multiplex PCR, a mixture combining 60 forward primers for TCR Vbeta segments and 13 reverse primers for TCR Jbeta segments was used. A multiplex PCR assay on genomic DNA amplified the CDR3 region of rearranged TCR beta genes. The Illumina HiSeq System was used to sequence the amplified TCR beta libraries as 87-base-pair reads. The original methods were these. A later analysis tallied 75 million to 85 million unique TCR beta chains across the 666 repertoires, and approximately 9.9 million of those chains were shared by two or more donors. A nearest-neighbor algorithm error-corrected the raw reads and collapsed the reads into unique sequences, merging closely related sequences to remove PCR and sequencing errors. V, D and J gene segments were assigned by aligning CDR3 sequences to IMGT reference sequences. For a sequence to be retained, a match of at least six nucleotides was required to both a V gene segment and a J gene segment. A rearrangement counted as productive if the CDR3 had no stop codons and remained in frame with V and J, and every other rearrangement counted as non-productive. Following IMGT convention, CDR3 was defined as the stretch from the second conserved V-encoded cysteine up to the conserved J-encoded phenylalanine. The earlier analysis of fewer than 700 of the donors excluded sequences that lacked an unambiguous match to a single V gene segment. In an earlier analysis of 587 of the donors, V segments were called functional above 56.7% productive rearrangements and were called segregating when the between-donor standard deviation exceeded 5%. A statistical classification framework was built to diagnose cytomegalovirus status from the catalog of TCR beta chain sequences. In a later analysis, TCR nucleotide sequences were compared against IMGT/GENE-DB human TR gene sequences so that V and J genes could be assigned. Using the TCRdist pipeline, a later analysis assigned CDR3 sequences along with most-parsimonious VDJ recombination scenarios. In a later analysis, each TCR beta chain was defined by its CDR3 amino acid sequence together with its V-gene family, and reads without a unique V-gene family were excluded. In a later analysis, 500 to 700 highly shared, low-generation-probability nucleotide sequences were removed to address suspected cross-contamination and a sequencing artifact. In a later analysis, a clonal expansion index was calculated for each public chain from normalized within-repertoire ranks of inferred template counts. Generation probabilities in a later analysis came from a VDJ recombination model fitted to out-of-frame rearrangements, and those results were checked against IGoR. In a later analysis, TCR-TCR, TCR-HLA and TCR-CMV co-occurrence was scored with hypergeometric tests, and a repertoire-size bias correction was applied to TCR pairs. To estimate false discovery rates, a later analysis permuted the HLA or CMV assignments 20 times. In a later analysis, co-occurring TCRs were grouped with DBSCAN, and TCRdist sequence similarity was added when clustering was performed within HLA-allele-positive subsets. For co-occurrence clustering, repertoires with fewer than 30,000 or more than 120,000 public chains were excluded, along with about five repertoires with anomalous nucleotide sharing. TCRdb took this table from immuneACCESS and kept in-frame rearrangements with V and J called. Such tables lack part of the clones; where checked against another copy, unresolved V genes explain under half of the gap, and the rest is unexplained. V, J and clone size derive from that table, while D and trimming were established from the DNA sequence. Across this sample there are around 220,000 clones, with roughly 80% seen only once. The ten most abundant clones make up roughly a sixth of the sample.

The data stem from a study of cytomegalovirus exposure and HLA in healthy donors (TCRdb year 2017). At the level of the whole study: An earlier analysis of some 620 of the donors reported 276 Gb of sequence data and 100 million to 120 million unique TCR beta sequences obtained from around 180 million T cells. The aim of the study was to test whether cataloging public T cell receptors could identify signatures of past pathogen exposure. Alongside the repertoire data, information on donor age, sex, ethnicity and CMV serostatus was compiled. Genome-wide SNP genotypes for about three fifths of the roughly 670 donors were used in a later genetic analysis, which treated that subset as a discovery cohort. A separate validation cohort of roughly 130 different subjects was used in addition to the approximately 700-subject first cohort. Among the approximately 420 genotyped donors, around 79% belonged to the genetic ancestry cluster associated with self-reported Caucasian donors. HLA typing covered class I and class II loci at four-digit resolution. The T cell repertoires of roughly 660 subjects were profiled by immunosequencing and related to cytomegalovirus serostatus. Every discovery cohort repertoire had been produced on one sequencing platform. An earlier analysis of 587 of the donors used high-throughput TCR beta sequencing to judge whether each TCR beta V gene segment behaved as functional or pseudogenic. Among almost 400 genotyped donors of the cohort, an average of approximately 230,000 unique TCR beta nucleotide sequences were sequenced per donor, roughly a sixth of them non-productive. The number of donors typed differed by locus, with about 629-640 for A, B, C, DRB1 and DQB1, around 500 for DQA1, over 600 for DPA1, and 400 to 490 for DPB1. About five DR-DQ haplotypes were handled as single units for association and clustering because linkage in the cohort was strong. A later analysis re-examined previously published TCR beta repertoires from 500 to 700 donors and added high-resolution HLA genotyping to investigate patterns of TCR occurrence. An early release covering around 630 HLA-typed donors comprised approximately 300 gigabases of sequencing data and approximately 80 million unique TCR sequences. The later analysis used no new phenotypic data to find candidate immune exposures, relying instead on TCR beta sequences and their occurrence across donors. To predict cytomegalovirus infection status, the study combined high-throughput TCR immunosequencing, statistical association of individual TCRs with disease status, and machine learning.

The investigation overall reported the following: CMV serostatus was the only immune exposure information available for the cohort. A later genetic analysis associated a missense DCLRE1C variant with V-gene and J-gene trimming of TCR beta chains, and an independent cohort replicated the association. A further reported finding was that TCR beta sequences accurately predicted the HLA-A and HLA-B alleles for most subjects in the first cohort. It was suggested by the authors that the approach could potentially be generalized to other disease states and immunological phenotypes. According to a later analysis, TCR association rates differed among HLA loci, with DRB1 alleles showing the most associated TCRs and HLA-C alleles showing the fewest. While some public TCRs were present in many individuals, most TCR sequences turned up only very rarely across donors. In an earlier analysis of around 500 of the donors, most TCR beta V segments appeared in productive rearrangements about 87% or about 30% of the time, broadly matching IMGT annotations. According to a later analysis, most CMV-associated TCR beta chains appeared to be HLA-restricted, and the HLA associations seemed to be driven largely by CMV exposure. Correlated functional status among segregating V segments might be attributable to linkage disequilibrium, but an unknown experimental factor could not be ruled out. Over 15 rarely observed V segments, including chromosome 9 orphons, were excluded from the earlier analysis of a few hundred of the donors because counts were too low. Cytomegalovirus status was reported to be diagnosed by the classifier with high specificity and sensitivity in both the original and validation cohorts. In a later analysis, HLA-associated TCR beta chains showed more clonal expansion and lower generation probabilities than non-associated chains that were equally common. Because some donors lacked HLA typing at each locus, the association tests relied only on the typed subset. A total of fewer than 200 TCR beta chains were listed by the study as associated with cytomegalovirus. A later analysis associated roughly 17,000 TCR beta sequences with specific HLA alleles at a false discovery rate of 0.05. A few of the identified cytomegalovirus-associated TCR beta chains were confirmed in vitro to be specific for cytomegalovirus antigens. The 87-base-pair reads could not distinguish some IMGT-functional V segments, including TRBV6-2 and TRBV6-3, so those segments were excluded. A group of highly shared sequence variants was considered likely to be a technical artifact of the sequencing pipeline. According to a later genetic analysis, donors in an Asian-associated ancestry cluster had fewer N-insertions in productive TCRs than the roughly 670-donor mean. Presence/absence analyses assumed roughly uniform sequencing depth across donors, an assumption that may not hold. According to a later analysis, parvovirus B19, influenza, CMV and Epstein-Barr virus appeared linked to several top co-occurrence clusters. Only TCR beta chains were sequenced in this cohort, and the absence of alpha or paired-chain data limited detectable features. When HLA alleles, especially DR and DQ, strongly co-occurred, attributing TCR associations to individual alleles was difficult.

The CDR3 covers 14 residues, taking in both the cysteine and the phenylalanine. Just the 42-base CDR3 DNA is kept, in frame starting at base 1. For CDR1 and CDR2, the germline V gene lists MNHEY and SVGAGI. For this chain, trimming is 6 bases at the V end and 6 bases at the J end, and the number of junction bases without a gene match is 9. This clonotype was sampled from a man between 35 and 55 years old in good health and CMV-seronegative. This chain joins TRBV6-5 to TRBJ2-7; 9 middle bases align to TRBD2. The material sequenced was PBMCs. CDR3 loop: CASRAPRGGGEQYF. The DNA reads as follows: TGTGCCAGCAGGGCCCCGCGGGGGGGCGGCGAGCAGTACTTC.